This TCR beta chain originates from a study of early T cells in non-severe SARS-CoV-2 infection. Using its own MiXCR run on the 5' RACE reads, TCRdb lists one record per CDR3 protein. The table includes roughly 76,000 distinct CDR3 sequences, 12% detected once. The germline CDR1 and CDR2 sequences are MNHEY and SMNVEV (reference sequence). With 7 bases removed from V and 5 bases from J, the gap between germline ends came to 14 bases. The CDR3 length is 14 residues. The TCR was taken from an adult who was a healthcare worker with PCR-confirmed SARS-CoV-2 infection or an uninfected control (not recorded which). Specimen: whole blood. The chain has TRBV27 and TRBJ1-4; D might be TRBD1 (5 bases). The CDR3 here is CASTEQVLNEKLFF. CDR3 coding DNA: TGTGCCAGCACCGAACAGGTGCTCAATGAAAAACTGTTTTTT.